These 32 T cell receptor beta chains came from one sample sequenced in a study of blood T cell repertoires in COVID-19 (TCRdb year 2020). To prepare the library, the immunoSEQ multiplex PCR assay was applied. Here the immuneACCESS table is served through TCRdb, limited to in-frame sequences with V and J called. Missing clones are a known gap in these copies; in checked studies unresolved V genes cover under half, and the rest lacks a known reason. This sample comprises around 390,000 clones, approximately 87% of them detected only once. The leading ten clones occupy about 9.4% of the sample. The sample taken for sequencing was PBMCs or T cells enriched from blood (not recorded which). These receptors were taken from a woman in her fifties or sixties who had recovered from COVID-19.

The genes are TRBV28 and TRBJ2-2, with 12 positions matching TRBD1. Germline CDR1 reads MDHEN; CDR2 reads SYDVKM. After removal of 5 bases from V and 6 bases from J, the junction contained 4 bases not matched to a gene. The CDR3 is 15 amino acids. The CDR3: CASSRDRGLSGELFF. CDR3 in DNA: TGTGCCAGCAGTAGGGACAGGGGGCTTTCCGGGGAGCTGTTTTTT.

J is TRBJ1-2 and V is TRBV12-3 or TRBV12-4, with D perhaps TRBD1 (5 bases). The CDR3 totals 12 residues. V lost 10 bases to trimming and J lost 5 bases, with 14 bases between them. CDR3 sequence: CATETRQYGYTF. The CDR3 coding sequence is TGTGCCACCGAAACAAGACAGTATGGCTACACCTTC.

This chain joins TRBV5-1 and TRBJ1-2; weak D call: TRBD1 (5 bases). V was shortened by 0 bases and J by 8 bases, with 11 bases between the two germline ends. The CDR3 sequence is 13 residues long. Germline loops: CDR1 SGHRS, CDR2 YFSETQ. CDR3: CASSLDGGVGYTF. CDR3 bases: TGCGCCAGCAGCTTGGATGGAGGGGTAGGCTACACCTTC.

The chain employs TRBV30 and TRBJ1-4; D uncertain. Trimming shortened V by 7 bases and J by 8 bases, and 14 bases separated the two germline ends. CDR3 length: 12 amino acids. Germline V lookup: CDR1 GTSNPN, CDR2 SVGIG (reference sequence). The CDR3 here is CAYDTLHEKLFF. The DNA of the CDR3 is TGTGCCTATGACACTCTACACGAAAAACTGTTTTTT. The full variable domain, rest sourced from reference TRBV30 and TRBJ1-4, is SQTIHQWPATLVQPVGSPLSLECTVEGTSNPNLYWYRQAAGRGLQLLFYSVGIGQISSEVPQNLSASRPQDRQFILSSKKLLLSDSGFYLCAYDTLHEKLFFGSGTQLSVL.

This clone appeared once. The V and J genes are TRBV12-3 or TRBV12-4 and TRBJ1-1; the match to TRBD1 covers 11 bases. The CDR3 has 13 amino acids. The junction had 4 bases not matched to a gene; V was cut back by 3 bases and J by 10 bases. The CDR3 region is CASSLDRGLGAFF. CDR3 sequence (DNA): TGTGCCAGCAGTTTGGACAGGGGGCTTGGAGCTTTCTTT.

About this clone: The sample carries other DNA sequences with the same CDR3. The chain is built from TRBV5-1 and TRBJ2-2; TRBD2 is a possible D gene (6 bases). V lost 0 bases and J 0 bases, leaving 9 bases between the germline ends. Germline CDR1 and CDR2: SGHRS and YFSETQ. This CDR3 contains 16 residues. As DNA, the CDR3 is TGCGCCAGCAGCTTGGTGCCGGGGGCGAACACCGGGGAGCTGTTTTTT. It yields the protein CASSLVPGANTGELFF.

This rearrangement joins TRBV5-1 to TRBJ2-3; TRBD1 aligns across 9 bases. Looked up from germline, CDR1 is SGHRS and CDR2 is YFSETQ. This CDR3 spans 18 amino acids. V was pared by 0 bases and J by 4 bases, with 12 bases of the junction left unmatched. CDR3 region: CASSLVSWDRVDADTQYF. The CDR3 nucleotides read TGCGCCAGCAGCTTGGTGTCGTGGGACAGGGTTGATGCAGATACGCAGTATTTT.

This chain's CDR3 is CASSLAGGSAPYF. In DNA form, the CDR3 reads TGTGCCAGCAGCTTGGCCGGGGGTTCCGCCCCGTATTTT. The chain has TRBV5-6 and TRBJ2-3; D is possibly TRBD2 (6 bases). CDR1 is SGHDT and CDR2 is YYEEEE in the germline V gene. Trimming pared 0 bases from V and 14 bases from J, leaving 16 bases between. CDR3 length: 13 amino acids.

The chain recombines TRBV7-3 with TRBJ2-7; maybe TRBD2 (6 bases). V gave up 3 bases and J gave up 13 bases, with 19 bases separating them. Germline values: CDR1 SGHTA, CDR2 FQGTGA. The CDR3 has 13 amino acids. CDR3 region: CASSFLEGQGIYV. DNA of the CDR3: TGTGCCAGCAGCTTCCTGGAGGGTCAGGGCATTTACGTC.

This chain links TRBV5-4 with TRBJ1-3; TRBD1 matches at 8 bases. The CDR3 runs 16 residues. J was trimmed by 0 bases and V by 4 bases; bases with no gene match: 6. CDR1 and CDR2 from the germline V gene are SGHNT and YYREEE (reference sequence). The CDR3, as DNA: TGTGCCAGCAGCGGATGGGACAGGTACTCTGGAAACACCATATATTTT. Encoded protein: CASSGWDRYSGNTIYF.

There are a few counts of this clone. The DNA of the CDR3 is TGTGCCAGTAGTACCCGCGTAAGAGCAGGGGGCGTGGGCGGCTACACCTTC. Encoded protein: CASSTRVRAGGVGGYTF. V gene TRBV19 combines with J gene TRBJ1-2, with 8 bases lining up with TRBD1. The V gene's germline CDR1 is LNHDA and CDR2 SQIVND (reference sequence). CDR3 length equals 17 residues. The V and J ends lost 4 bases and 8 bases, in that order; junction bases with no gene match: 18.

This clone showed up just a few times. The rearrangement joins TRBV2 to TRBJ1-6, with D unclear. CDR3 length equals 13 residues. V lost 8 bases and J 8 bases, leaving 13 bases between the germline ends. CDR1 is SNHLY, CDR2 FYNNEI, per germline. CDR3 bases: TGTGCCAGCGGAGGGAGCGGAGATTCACCCCTCCACTTT. This translates into CASGGSGDSPLHF.

This chain connects TRBV29-1 to TRBJ2-2, with 8 bases identical to TRBD1. The V and J ends lost 3 bases and 4 bases, in that order; junction bases with no gene match: 4. This CDR3 is 14 amino acids long. Germline V gene data show CDR1 as SQVTM and CDR2 as ANQGSEA. The DNA for the CDR3 is TGCAGCGTTGATTTTACAGGGGGCACCGGGGAGCTGTTTTTT. It yields the protein CSVDFTGGTGELFF.

The rearrangement links TRBV1 to TRBJ1-2. TRBV1 is tagged as a pseudogene. The CDR3 loop spans 14 amino acids. The CDR3 DNA is TGCACCAGCAGCTTATTAAGAGCTAACTATGGCTACACCTTC. Translation: CTSSLLRANYGYTF.

This clone was detected once. The chain recombines TRBV7-2 with TRBJ1-2; D call uncertain. Per germline, CDR1 SGHTA and CDR2 FQGNSA. Trimming left V 1 base short and J 7 bases short, with 10 bases between. The CDR3 runs 13 residues. DNA for the CDR3: TGTGCCAGCAGCTTAGGGGGAGTTGGTGGCTACACCTTC. Encoded protein: CASSLGGVGGYTF.

The chain is built from TRBV2 and TRBJ1-2; a weak D match, TRBD1 (6 bases). V lost 6 bases and J lost 7, with 12 bases in between. The germline gives CDR1 SNHLY, CDR2 FYNNEI. The CDR3 is made up of 12 amino acids. The CDR3 nucleotides read TGTGCCAGCAGAACAGGGTGGTCTGGCTACACCTTC. As protein: CASRTGWSGYTF.

The chain links TRBV2 to TRBJ1-2; 11 nucleotides match TRBD1. Germline V lookup: CDR1 SNHLY, CDR2 FYNNEI. With V trimmed by 9 bases and J by 7 bases, 13 bases remained unmatched. CDR3 size: 15 residues. CDR3 DNA: TGTGCCAGGAAGGGCGGGACAGGGGGTATTTTTGGCTACACCTTC. It yields the protein CARKGGTGGIFGYTF.

The V gene is TRBV27, the J gene TRBJ2-2; TRBD1 aligns across 8 bases. The CDR3 runs 15 residues. Germline V CDR1 and CDR2: MNHEY, SMNVEV (reference sequence). With V trimmed by 5 bases and J by 9 bases, 11 bases remained unmatched. The CDR3 bases are TGTGCCAGCAGTCCCGGGACAGGTCTTAGCAGGGAGCTGTTTTTT. Its translation is CASSPGTGLSRELFF.

The J gene is TRBJ1-2, the V gene TRBV4-1; TRBD1 matches 7 bases. The ends lost 2 bases at V and 5 bases at J; junction bases unmatched: 11. Germline CDR1 and CDR2: MGHRA and YSYEKL. The CDR3 spans 16 residues. CDR3 sequence: CASSQSSDRYRYGYTF. DNA of the CDR3: TGCGCCAGCAGCCAATCCTCGGACAGGTACCGATATGGCTACACCTTC.

The chain joins TRBV6-1 to TRBJ2-1; tentatively, D is TRBD2 (6 bases). Trimming removed 0 bases at V and 9 bases at J, with 18 bases between. The germline V gene has CDR1 MNHNS and CDR2 SASEGT. This CDR3 spans 16 amino acids. For the CDR3, the DNA is TGTGCCAGCAGTGAAGCGCTGAGACTAGTCATCGGTGAGCAGTTCTTC. It codes for CASSEALRLVIGEQFF.

V and J are TRBV5-1 and TRBJ1-4; 8 bases agree with TRBD1. The V segment lost 4 bases and the J segment 8 bases; nucleotides outside the gene matches: 16. This CDR3 spans 17 amino acids. Germline CDR1 reads SGHRS; CDR2 reads YFSETQ. CDR3 nucleotide sequence: TGCGCCAGCAGCAAACCGGACAGGGTAGCGGGTGAGGAAAAACTGTTTTTT. Protein: CASSKPDRVAGEEKLFF.

The rearrangement joins TRBV4-3 to TRBJ1-6, with no clear D. Germline loops: CDR1 LGHNA, CDR2 YSLEER. Trimming took off 4 bases at V and 6 bases at J, with 28 bases between the two ends. The CDR3 runs 20 residues. CDR3 sequence (DNA): TGCGCCAGCAGCCGTCCGGAGACGTCCGAGTCTTTTTCCGTTAATTCACCCCTCCACTTT. This sequence encodes CASSRPETSESFSVNSPLHF.

The chain is built from TRBV4-2 and TRBJ2-4; maybe TRBD1 (5 bases). With 5 bases removed from V and 0 bases from J, the gap between germline ends came to 8 bases. Per the germline V gene, CDR1 is LGHNA and CDR2 is YNFKEQ. The CDR3 extends over 14 amino acids. CDR3 nucleotide sequence: TGTGCCAGCAGCGAACAGGCAGCCAAAAACATTCAGTACTTC. It codes for CASSEQAAKNIQYF.

V gene TRBV30 combines with J gene TRBJ1-2, with 8 nucleotides matching TRBD1. CDR1 and CDR2 from the germline V gene are GTSNPN and SVGIG (reference sequence). This CDR3 is 14 amino acids long. CDR3 bases: TGTGCTTGCAGGTCTACAGGGGGTGGCTATGGCTACACCTTC. As protein: CACRSTGGGYGYTF.

The chain is built from TRBV5-6 and TRBJ2-5; 10 bases match TRBD2. Germline CDR1 and CDR2: SGHDT and YYEEEE. The CDR3 sequence is 17 residues long. Losses at the gene ends were 2 bases for V and 5 bases for J; bases not matched to a gene: 12. This CDR3 is CASSFEGSGGPWETQYF. The CDR3 DNA reads as TGTGCCAGCAGCTTTGAGGGTAGCGGGGGGCCCTGGGAGACCCAGTACTTC. Full variable domain (outside the CDR3, taken from reference TRBV5-6 and TRBJ2-5): DAGVTQSPTHLIKTRGQQVTLRCSPKSGHDTVSWYQQALGQGPQFIFQYYEEEERQRGNFPDRFSGHQFPNYSSELNVNALLLGDSALYLCASSFEGSGGPWETQYFGPGTRLLVL.

The chain has TRBV28 and TRBJ1-5; D is ambiguous. Germline V gene lookup returns CDR1 MDHEN and CDR2 SYDVKM. Trimming took off 6 bases at V and 3 bases at J, with 9 bases between the two ends. This CDR3 is 13 amino acids long. CDR3 sequence reads: CASRGLNNQPQHF. In DNA, the CDR3 is TGTGCCAGCAGGGGCCTTAACAATCAGCCCCAGCATTTT.

The rearrangement joins TRBV3-1 (or the pseudogene TRBV3-2) to TRBJ1-2; 9 bases line up with TRBD1. This CDR3 region has 18 residues. Germline V gene sequence: CDR1 LGHDT, CDR2 YNNKEL (reference sequence). Unmatched junction bases numbered 13, after V lost 4 bases and J lost 1 base. The CDR3 DNA is TGTGCCAGCAGCCTTCATCCCCCGGGACAGGGTTATAACTATGGCTACACCTTC. Translation: CASSLHPPGQGYNYGYTF.

The genes are TRBV27 and TRBJ1-3, with no clear D. Per the germline V gene, CDR1 is MNHEY and CDR2 is SMNVEV (reference sequence). The CDR3 sequence is 15 residues long. V lost 5 bases and J lost 1, with 12 bases in between. In nucleotides, the CDR3 is TGTGCCAGCAGTGCCCTCGCTATGTCTGGAAACACCATATATTTT. Encoded protein: CASSALAMSGNTIYF.

The chain links TRBV29-1 to TRBJ1-5; the match to TRBD1 covers 10 bases. The V gene's germline CDR1 is SQVTM and CDR2 ANQGSEA. The CDR3 runs to 14 residues. Trimming at V came to 8 bases and at J to 4 bases, leaving 8 bases not matched to a gene. The CDR3 region is CSSRPGQGNQPQHF. The CDR3, as DNA: TGCAGCTCAAGACCGGGACAGGGGAATCAGCCCCAGCATTTT.

In its sample, this clone was seen a few times. The chain uses TRBV9 and TRBJ1-1, with D unresolved. The CDR3 runs to 15 residues. Looked up from germline, CDR1 is SGDLS and CDR2 is YYNGEE. The V gene lost 3 bases and the J gene lost 3 bases, with 15 bases spanning the gap. In DNA form, the CDR3 reads TGTGCCAGCAGCGCCGCGGGCGGACGCCACACTGAAGCTTTCTTT. Encoded protein: CASSAAGGRHTEAFF.

On this clone: A junction end diverges from the germline sequence, so it may reflect a read error. CDR3 sequence: CASSLAGTPETQYF. The CDR3 region has the DNA TGTGCTAGCAGCTTAGCCGGGACACCAGAGACCCAGTACTTC. The chain joins TRBV7-7 to TRBJ2-5; D might be TRBD1 (6 bases). The CDR3 extends over 14 amino acids. Germline V gives CDR1 SSHAT, CDR2 FNYEAQ (reference sequence).

The chain employs TRBV9 and TRBJ2-2, with 13 bases aligning to TRBD2. J gave up 3 bases and V 3 bases, and 2 bases lay outside the gene matches. The CDR3 covers 16 residues. Looked up from germline, CDR1 is SGDLS and CDR2 is YYNGEE. CDR3 in DNA: TGTGCCAGCAGCGAAGGGACTAGCGGGGACACCGGGGAGCTGTTTTTT. It translates to CASSEGTSGDTGELFF.